A single sample is the source of the 32 T cell receptor beta chains below, sequenced in a study of cytomegalovirus exposure and HLA in healthy donors. The PCR used 60 Vbeta and 13 Jbeta primers. Produced via immunoSEQ multiplex PCR; TCRdb's table is partial and in-frame only. This table has 150,000 to 200,000 clones, about 64% appearing once. Sequences were obtained from PBMCs. All receptors derive from a man aged 50 to 59 in good health and CMV-seronegative.

A few counts support this clone. This chain connects TRBV6-5 to TRBJ1-2; a possible D gene is TRBD1 (5 bases). This CDR3 is built from 12 residues. Germline-derived CDR1 and CDR2 are MNHEY and SVGAGI. V was shortened by 5 bases and J by 8 bases, with 12 bases between the two germline ends. The CDR3 region has the DNA TGTGCCAGCAGTGCAGCAGGGTACGGCTACACCTTC. Encoded protein: CASSAAGYGYTF.

The chain joins TRBV5-1 to TRBJ2-3; D ambiguous. The CDR3 is 14 residues long. The germline CDR1 and CDR2 sequences are SGHRS and YFSETQ. V was clipped by 0 bases and J by 3 bases, with 8 bases between them. The CDR3 nucleotides read TGCGCCAGCAGCTTGGAATTAGCAACAGATACGCAGTATTTT. Protein product: CASSLELATDTQYF.

This chain uses TRBV5-6 with TRBJ1-2; 12 positions match TRBD1. The V gene end was trimmed by 0 bases and the J gene end by 3 bases; junction bases not matched to a gene: 6. The CDR3 covers 17 residues. CDR1 is SGHDT, CDR2 YYEEEE, per germline. The CDR3 loop reads CASSLGIGTGGDYGYTF. The CDR3 coding sequence is TGTGCCAGCAGCTTGGGAATCGGGACAGGGGGCGACTATGGCTACACCTTC.

The DNA for the CDR3 is TGTGCCAGCAGCCAGGAGGGGGCGGCCACTGAAGCTTTCTTT. Translation: CASSQEGAATEAFF. This chain uses TRBV4-2 with TRBJ1-1; the match to TRBD1 covers 7 bases. Germline CDR1 LGHNA, CDR2 YNFKEQ. This CDR3 comprises 14 residues. V lost 3 bases to trimming and J lost 4 bases; unmatched junction nucleotides: 5.

The chain uses TRBV5-4 and TRBJ1-6; perhaps TRBD1 as D (5 bases). V shed 4 bases and J shed 7 bases, with 18 bases lying between them. Germline V gene data show CDR1 as SGHNT and CDR2 as YYREEE (reference sequence). There are 16 residues in the CDR3. Here the CDR3 DNA reads TGTGCCAGCAGCCTTTCCCCCAGGGTGCCAAATTCACCCCTCCACTTT. Translating gives CASSLSPRVPNSPLHF. The whole variable domain, filled in from reference TRBV5-4 and TRBJ1-6, reads ETGVTQSPTHLIKTRGQQVTLRCSSQSGHNTVSWYQQALGQGPQFIFQYYREEENGRGNFPPRFSGLQFPNYSSELNVNALELDDSALYLCASSLSPRVPNSPLHFGNGTRLTVT.

This chain connects TRBV25-1 to TRBJ1-6; D is ambiguous. V was cut by 0 bases and J by 10 bases, with 10 bases left in between. CDR1 MGHDK and CDR2 SYGVNS come from the germline V gene. This CDR3 has 14 amino acids. The CDR3 region is CASSEYRGGSPLHF. The DNA of the CDR3 is TGTGCCAGCAGTGAATATCGGGGTGGCTCACCCCTCCACTTT.

V is TRBV11-2 and J is TRBJ2-2; 7 positions agree with TRBD1. The trim removed 5 bases at V and 2 bases at J, leaving 8 bases unmatched. CDR3 length equals 16 residues. Germline CDR1 is SGHAT and CDR2 is FQNNGV. The CDR3 bases are TGTGCCAGCAGCCAACCCGGGACAGATAACACCGGGGAGCTGTTTTTT. It translates to CASSQPGTDNTGELFF.

This clone was seen once. The J gene is TRBJ1-2, the V gene TRBV5-5, with a weak D call TRBD1 (6 bases). The CDR3 covers 16 residues. Germline V gene lookup returns CDR1 SGHKS and CDR2 YYEKEE (reference sequence). V was clipped by 0 bases and J by 2 bases, with 14 bases between them. The CDR3 protein is CASSLEGLQGNYGYTF. CDR3 nucleotide sequence: TGTGCCAGCAGCTTGGAAGGGCTACAGGGAAACTATGGCTACACCTTC.

The chain couples TRBV2 to TRBJ2-1; 9 bases line up with TRBD2. The CDR3 consists of 14 residues. The J segment lost 7 bases and the V segment lost 8 bases, leaving 9 bases of the junction unmatched. Germline assignment: CDR1 SNHLY and CDR2 FYNNEI. CDR3 protein: CASLVGGGANEQFF. The CDR3 region has the DNA TGTGCCAGCCTCGTAGGCGGGGGGGCTAATGAGCAGTTCTTC.

The chain links TRBV15 to TRBJ1-5; D unclear. Trimming stripped 5 bases from V and 5 bases from J, with 10 bases between. The length of the CDR3 is 13 residues. Germline V gene data show CDR1 as LNHNV and CDR2 as YYDKDF (reference sequence). The CDR3 reads CATSGTTHQPQHF. CDR3 nucleotides: TGTGCCACCAGCGGCACTACACATCAGCCCCAGCATTTT.

The gene calls are TRBV5-4 and TRBJ2-1, with a weak D call TRBD2 (7 bases). CDR1 is SGHNT and CDR2 is YYREEE in the germline V gene (reference sequence). The CDR3 runs to 13 residues. Trimming pared 3 bases from V and 8 bases from J, leaving 12 bases between. The CDR3 bases are TGTGCCAGCAGCTGGGGGGGCCGCTATGAGCAGTTCTTC. Translating gives CASSWGGRYEQFF.

The rearrangement joins TRBV6-5 to TRBJ1-2; D possibly corresponds to TRBD1 (6 bases). CDR3 length equals 15 residues. Trimming stripped 7 bases from V and 3 bases from J, with 18 bases between. Per germline, CDR1 MNHEY and CDR2 SVGAGI. CDR3 sequence reads: CASTMGGGMDYGYTF. For the CDR3, the DNA is TGTGCCAGCACCATGGGAGGGGGGATGGACTATGGCTACACCTTC.

The chain carries TRBV2 and TRBJ2-6, with a weak D call TRBD2 (6 bases). CDR1 is SNHLY, CDR2 FYNNEI, per germline. The CDR3 has 15 amino acids. Trimming took 3 bases from V and 2 from J, leaving 8 bases between them. This CDR3 is CASSEWGAGANVLTF. The CDR3 coding sequence is TGTGCCAGCAGTGAGTGGGGGGCTGGGGCCAACGTCCTGACTTTC.

The CDR3, as DNA: TGCGCCAGCAGTCCGCGGGGGATAGTTAGTGCCGGGGAGCTGTTTTTT. It translates to CASSPRGIVSAGELFF. The genes are TRBV5-1 and TRBJ2-2, with 7 bases fitting TRBD2. This CDR3 region has 16 residues. The J segment lost 6 bases and the V segment lost 5 bases, leaving 13 bases of the junction unmatched. CDR1 SGHRS and CDR2 YFSETQ come from the germline V gene.

Points on this clone: Other DNA sequences in the sample encode the same CDR3. The V gene is TRBV11-2, the J gene TRBJ2-3; D is unresolved. The CDR3 is made up of 14 amino acids. Germline V gives CDR1 SGHAT, CDR2 FQNNGV. The V end lost 0 bases, the J end lost 2 bases, and 6 bases lay between the germline ends. The DNA for the CDR3 is TGTGCCAGCAGCTTAGATCCATCCACAGATACGCAGTATTTT. It codes for CASSLDPSTDTQYF.

The CDR3 region is CASSLGLNQPQHF. The CDR3 DNA reads as TGTGCCAGCAGCTTGGGACTGAATCAGCCCCAGCATTTT. The chain combines TRBV5-4 with TRBJ1-5, with no clear D. Germline V gives CDR1 SGHNT, CDR2 YYREEE (reference sequence). This CDR3 is 13 amino acids long. V lost 0 bases, J lost 4 bases, and 5 bases lay in between.

The chain uses TRBV6-5 and TRBJ1-2, with a tentative D call TRBD1 (6 bases). The V gene's germline CDR1 is MNHEY and CDR2 SVGAGI. The CDR3 has 13 amino acids. V was cut by 5 bases and J by 4 bases, with 11 bases left in between. CDR3 residues: CASSDPGAYGYTF. Here the CDR3 DNA reads TGTGCCAGCAGTGATCCAGGGGCCTATGGCTACACCTTC.

The chain recombines TRBV5-6 with TRBJ2-2; the match to TRBD1 covers 9 bases. Germline V gives CDR1 SGHDT, CDR2 YYEEEE. The length of the CDR3 is 14 residues. With V trimmed by 3 bases and J by 6 bases, 3 bases remained unmatched. The CDR3 DNA follows: TGTGCCAGCAGCTGGGACAGGGCCGCCGGGGAGCTGTTTTTT. It is translated as CASSWDRAAGELFF.

About this clone itself: At one of its ends the junction is not consistent with the germline gene, which may arise from a read error. This specimen includes other DNA sequences encoding the same CDR3. The chain combines TRBV6-5 with TRBJ1-2; D uncertain. The CDR3 is 14 residues long. Germline lookup yields CDR1 MNHEY and CDR2 SVGAGI. The CDR3, as DNA: TGTGCCAGCAGTTACCGGGAGGGAAACTATGGCTACACCTTT. Its protein is CASSYREGNYGYTF.

DNA of the CDR3: TGTGCCAGCGCCCCGGGACAGGGGTTATACACCATATATTTT. Its translation: CASAPGQGLYTIYF. The V gene is TRBV28, the J gene TRBJ1-3; 10 bases agree with TRBD1. The V segment lost 8 bases and the J segment 8 bases; nucleotides outside the gene matches: 9. Germline CDR1 is MDHEN and CDR2 is SYDVKM. The CDR3 extends over 14 amino acids.

The chain couples TRBV5-1 to TRBJ2-3, with no clear D. Germline V gene data show CDR1 as SGHRS and CDR2 as YFSETQ. The V end lost 0 bases, the J end lost 0 bases, and 14 bases lay between the germline ends. The CDR3 is 17 residues long. CDR3 loop: CASSLAWASTSTDTQYF. DNA of the CDR3: TGCGCCAGCAGCTTGGCCTGGGCATCTACTAGCACAGATACGCAGTATTTT.

The chain uses TRBV14 and TRBJ2-6; tentatively, D is TRBD2 (7 bases). Germline assignment: CDR1 SGHDN and CDR2 FVKESK. Trimming removed 5 bases from V and 0 bases from J, with 17 bases in between. The CDR3 is 18 residues long. Here the CDR3 DNA reads TGTGCCAGCAGCTATACCAGGGGACTACGCTCTGGGGCCAACGTCCTGACTTTC. It yields the protein CASSYTRGLRSGANVLTF.

The chain uses TRBV11-3 and TRBJ1-1; the D gene is possibly TRBD1 (5 bases). This CDR3 has 13 residues. V lost 5 bases, J lost 6 bases, and 13 bases lay in between. CDR1 SGHNT and CDR2 YENEEA come from the germline V gene. CDR3 region: CASSPGPLSEAFF. CDR3 nucleotide sequence: TGTGCCAGCAGCCCAGGGCCCCTCTCTGAAGCTTTCTTT.

This clone was seen a handful of times. The chain joins TRBV7-9 to TRBJ2-7; TRBD1 agrees at 7 bases. The CDR3 spans 15 residues. After removal of 5 bases from V and 6 bases from J, the junction contained 13 bases not matched to a gene. Per the germline V gene, CDR1 is SEHNR and CDR2 is FQNEAQ (reference sequence). CDR3 protein: CASSPLDREFSEQYF. The DNA of the CDR3 is TGTGCCAGCAGCCCCCTCGACAGGGAATTTTCCGAGCAGTACTTC.

This clone showed up just a few times. V usage is TRBV5-6 and J usage is TRBJ2-7; 9 bases match TRBD1. The CDR3 has 14 residues. Germline loops: CDR1 SGHDT, CDR2 YYEEEE. Trimming at V came to 5 bases and at J to 6 bases, leaving 9 bases not matched to a gene. CDR3 residues: CASRRQGGGVEQYF. In DNA, the CDR3 is TGTGCCAGCAGGAGACAGGGGGGTGGCGTCGAGCAGTACTTC. Filled out from reference TRBV5-6 and TRBJ2-7, the complete variable domain reads DAGVTQSPTHLIKTRGQQVTLRCSPKSGHDTVSWYQQALGQGPQFIFQYYEEEERQRGNFPDRFSGHQFPNYSSELNVNALLLGDSALYLCASRRQGGGVEQYFGPGTRLTVT.

The gene calls are TRBV28 and TRBJ2-1; D call uncertain. The CDR3 has 13 residues. The germline V gene has CDR1 MDHEN and CDR2 SYDVKM. V was cut by 6 bases and J by 0 bases, with 6 bases left in between. In DNA, the CDR3 is TGTGCCAGCAGGGGCGACTCCTACAATGAGCAGTTCTTC. Amino acids: CASRGDSYNEQFF.

This sequence joins TRBV6-5 and TRBJ2-7; 7 bases line up with TRBD1. The CDR3 is 12 amino acids. Germline CDR1 and CDR2: MNHEY and SVGAGI. With V trimmed by 4 bases and J by 6 bases, 3 bases remained unmatched. CDR3 residues: CASSSTGVEQYF. As DNA, the CDR3 is TGTGCCAGCAGTTCTACAGGGGTCGAGCAGTACTTC.

The chain recombines TRBV18 with TRBJ1-3; 9 bases fit TRBD1. Losses at the gene ends were 3 bases for V and 2 bases for J; bases not matched to a gene: 2. There are 15 residues in the CDR3. Germline V gives CDR1 KGHSH, CDR2 LQKENI. The CDR3 DNA follows: TGTGCCAGCTCACCTAACAGGGGGCCTGGAAACACCATATATTTT. Protein: CASSPNRGPGNTIYF.

V and J are TRBV28 and TRBJ2-1, with 9 bases identical to TRBD2. Trimming cost V 3 bases and J 7 bases; bases outside gene matches: 13. The CDR3 consists of 17 residues. Germline CDR1 is MDHEN and CDR2 is SYDVKM. The CDR3 is CASSFEAGGPGVNEQFF. The DNA for the CDR3 is TGTGCCAGCAGTTTTGAGGCGGGGGGGCCGGGCGTGAATGAGCAGTTCTTC. The variable domain in full, with the rest retrieved from reference TRBV28 and TRBJ2-1, is DVKVTQSSRYLVKRTGEKVFLECVQDMDHENMFWYRQDPGLGLRLIYFSYDVKMKEKGDIPEGYSVSREKKERFSLILESASTNQTSMYLCASSFEAGGPGVNEQFFGPGTRLTVL.

The genes are TRBV5-1 and TRBJ1-1; TRBD1 aligns across 9 bases. V trimming: 0 bases; J trimming: 6 bases; junction bases outside the gene matches: 6. The CDR3 contains 15 residues. Germline values: CDR1 SGHRS, CDR2 YFSETQ. CDR3 in DNA: TGCGCCAGCAGCTTGGCCTTGGACAGGGGTGCTGAAGCTTTCTTT. Translating gives CASSLALDRGAEAFF.

The chain carries TRBV5-4 and TRBJ2-7; TRBD2 agrees at 10 bases. Trimming at V came to 6 bases and at J to 7 bases, leaving 10 bases not matched to a gene. The CDR3 is 14 amino acids. Germline assignment: CDR1 SGHNT and CDR2 YYREEE (reference sequence). The CDR3 DNA reads as TGTGCCAGCACCCGGGGGACTAGCGTAGGGGAGCAGTACTTC. This sequence encodes CASTRGTSVGEQYF.

The DNA of the CDR3 is TGTGCCAGCGGCGGGGCGATCACCTACGAGCAGTACTTC. The encoded protein is CASGGAITYEQYF. The chain employs TRBV6-1 and TRBJ2-7; D might be TRBD2 (6 bases). CDR3 length equals 13 residues. Germline V gives CDR1 MNHNS, CDR2 SASEGT. V gave up 8 bases and J gave up 2 bases, with 13 bases separating them.